The 24 T cell receptor beta chains below come from one sample, sequenced in a study of pediatric ulcerative colitis. Produced via immunoSEQ multiplex PCR; TCRdb's table is partial and in-frame only. Of about 36,000 clones listed, around four fifths are singletons. The sample was blood. The receptors derive from a girl aged 5 to 17 with moderate ulcerative colitis.

This clone was found a few times. V is TRBV5-5 and J is TRBJ1-1; maybe TRBD1 (5 bases). Trimming cost V 2 bases and J 0 bases, with 11 bases left between them. Germline CDR1 reads SGHKS; CDR2 reads YYEKEE (reference sequence). This CDR3 has 15 residues. The CDR3 is CASSFDSGMNTEAFF. The CDR3 DNA follows: TGTGCCAGCAGCTTCGACAGTGGCATGAACACTGAAGCTTTCTTT.

The chain has TRBV29-1 and TRBJ2-1; 11 bases match TRBD2. J was trimmed by 0 bases and V by 3 bases; bases with no gene match: 13. CDR3 length equals 19 residues. Germline values: CDR1 SQVTM, CDR2 ANQGSEA. The CDR3 nucleotides are TGCAGCGTTGATGGGCTAGCGGGAGGACGCCAAAGCTCCTACAATGAGCAGTTCTTC. Translated: CSVDGLAGGRQSSYNEQFF.

The count of this clone is one. J is TRBJ2-3 and V is TRBV4-1; 8 nucleotides match TRBD2. CDR3 length equals 17 residues. The germline V gene has CDR1 MGHRA and CDR2 YSYEKL. The ends lost 5 bases at V and 2 bases at J; junction bases unmatched: 12. CDR3 residues: CASSSGLSGRPTDTQYF. The CDR3 nucleotides read TGCGCCAGCAGCTCGGGCCTAAGCGGGAGACCCACAGATACGCAGTATTTT.

The chain links TRBV4-1 to TRBJ1-1; D unclear. The V end was cut by 0 bases, the J end by 1 base, with 3 bases between. The V gene's germline CDR1 is MGHRA and CDR2 YSYEKL. The CDR3 is 13 amino acids. For the CDR3, the DNA is TGCGCCAGCAGCCAAGAAGAGAACACTGAAGCTTTCTTT. This codes for CASSQEENTEAFF.

The rearrangement joins TRBV30 to TRBJ1-2; 9 nucleotides align to TRBD1. CDR3 length: 14 residues. The ends lost 2 bases at V and 5 bases at J; junction bases unmatched: 6. Germline V gene sequence: CDR1 GTSNPN, CDR2 SVGIG (reference sequence). CDR3 sequence: CAWSFGTGNYGYTF. The CDR3 DNA reads TGTGCCTGGAGTTTCGGGACAGGGAATTATGGCTACACCTTC.

J is TRBJ1-2 and V is TRBV18; D unclear. V was clipped by 8 bases and J by 0 bases, with 16 bases between them. The length of the CDR3 is 15 residues. Per germline, CDR1 KGHSH and CDR2 LQKENI. CDR3 sequence reads: CASHGETVSNYGYTF. The CDR3 DNA reads as TGTGCCAGCCATGGAGAAACAGTTTCTAACTATGGCTACACCTTC.

CDR3 in amino acids: CASSPGTPGGLFF. CDR3 DNA: TGTGCCAGCAGCCCCGGGACACCGGGTGGACTGTTTTTT. The rearrangement uses TRBV27 and TRBJ1-4, with D perhaps matching TRBD1 (6 bases). The CDR3 length is 13 residues. From germline, CDR1 is MNHEY and CDR2 SMNVEV (reference sequence). The V end was cut by 6 bases, the J end by 13 bases, with 18 bases between.

The chain couples TRBV5-1 to TRBJ2-6; D is unclear. In germline, CDR1 is SGHRS, CDR2 YFSETQ. V lost 0 bases and J lost 0, with 7 bases in between. CDR3 length: 16 amino acids. The CDR3 spells CASSLDGSSGANVLTF. The CDR3 DNA sequence: TGCGCCAGCAGCTTGGACGGAAGCTCTGGGGCCAACGTCCTGACTTTC.

V is TRBV4-2 and J is TRBJ2-3; tentative D call: TRBD1 (5 bases). The CDR3 has 15 amino acids. Germline assignment: CDR1 LGHNA and CDR2 YNFKEQ. Deletions cut 0 bases from V and 6 bases from J, with 13 bases between. CDR3 amino acids: CASSQEGRAVDTQYF. CDR3 DNA: TGTGCCAGCAGCCAAGAGGGCAGGGCGGTGGATACGCAGTATTTT.

This clone is medium-sized. This chain uses TRBV27 with TRBJ2-1; 10 bases are shared with TRBD1. CDR1 and CDR2 (germline): MNHEY, SMNVEV (reference sequence). The V and J ends lost 6 bases and 7 bases, in that order; junction bases with no gene match: 6. This CDR3 comprises 14 residues. CDR3: CASRVGTGVNEQFF. As DNA, the CDR3 is TGTGCCAGCAGGGTGGGGACAGGGGTTAATGAGCAGTTCTTC.

The chain links TRBV7-2 to TRBJ1-2, with D uncertain. The CDR3 is made up of 12 amino acids. Germline V gene lookup returns CDR1 SGHTA and CDR2 FQGNSA. Trimming removed 4 bases from V and 13 bases from J, with 16 bases in between. CDR3 in DNA: TGTGCCAGCAGCTCCCTGGCGGGAAGCTCCACCTTC. Translating it yields CASSSLAGSSTF.

V and J are TRBV29-1 and TRBJ2-2, with D perhaps given as TRBD1 or TRBD2 (5 bases each). The CDR3 covers 16 residues. Trimming left V 3 bases short and J 0 bases short, with 14 bases between. In germline, CDR1 is SQVTM, CDR2 ANQGSEA. For the CDR3, the DNA is TGCAGCGTTGAGGGGACGGTGAGTTCGAACACCGGGGAGCTGTTTTTT. Translated: CSVEGTVSSNTGELFF.

J is TRBJ1-6 and V is TRBV2; D is perhaps TRBD1 (5 bases). V was cut by 7 bases and J by 8 bases, with 15 bases left in between. The CDR3 length is 14 residues. Looked up from germline, CDR1 is SNHLY and CDR2 is FYNNEI. CDR3 region: CASKQGAVDSPLHF. In nucleotides, the CDR3 is TGTGCCAGCAAGCAAGGGGCGGTAGATTCACCCCTCCACTTT.

This clone occurred once. The chain links TRBV28 to TRBJ1-1, with 7 bases matching TRBD1. V dropped 2 bases and J dropped 2; count of bases not matched to a gene: 2. Germline V CDR1 and CDR2: MDHEN, SYDVKM. The CDR3 contains 14 residues. CDR3 sequence reads: CASSLDRVNTEAFF. In DNA form, the CDR3 reads TGTGCCAGCAGTTTAGACAGGGTAAACACTGAAGCTTTCTTT.

The chain has TRBV5-1 and TRBJ2-5; a possible D gene is TRBD2 (5 bases). V was trimmed by 5 bases and J by 4 bases, leaving 6 bases between them. Germline V CDR1 and CDR2: SGHRS, YFSETQ. The CDR3 is 11 residues long. This CDR3 is CASREAETQYF. DNA for the CDR3: TGCGCCAGCAGGGAGGCAGAGACCCAGTACTTC.

The rearrangement links TRBV7-2 to TRBJ2-1, with TRBD1 identical over 9 bases. CDR3 length equals 16 residues. Trimming cost V 2 bases and J 3 bases; bases outside gene matches: 5. Germline V gene data show CDR1 as SGHTA and CDR2 as FQGNSA. CDR3 loop: CASSLQPGQGYNEQFF. The CDR3 bases are TGTGCCAGCAGCTTACAGCCGGGACAGGGCTACAATGAGCAGTTCTTC.

The CDR3 sequence: CASSLRQDPTDTQYF. CDR3 sequence (DNA): TGTGCCAGCAGCTTAAGGCAGGACCCCACAGATACGCAGTATTTT. The rearrangement links TRBV7-9 to TRBJ2-3; D remains unclear. Trimming pared 2 bases from V and 2 bases from J, leaving 11 bases between. CDR1 SEHNR and CDR2 FQNEAQ come from the germline V gene (reference sequence). There are 15 residues in the CDR3.

The chain recombines TRBV5-1 with TRBJ2-7, with 10 bases identical to TRBD1. Germline assignment: CDR1 SGHRS and CDR2 YFSETQ. The CDR3 covers 15 residues. With V trimmed by 5 bases and J by 5 bases, 10 bases remained unmatched. This CDR3 reads CASSETGTGAHEQYF. In DNA, the CDR3 is TGCGCCAGCAGTGAAACCGGGACAGGGGCCCACGAGCAGTACTTC.

The rearrangement joins TRBV28 to TRBJ2-5, with D perhaps TRBD2 (5 bases). The ends were cut back, 4 bases at V and 3 bases at J, with 9 bases in the middle. The length of the CDR3 is 13 residues. Germline lookup yields CDR1 MDHEN and CDR2 SYDVKM. DNA for the CDR3: TGTGCCAGCAGTTCCGGACTGGAAGAGACCCAGTACTTC. This translates into CASSSGLEETQYF.

The chain recombines TRBV14 with TRBJ1-1; D remains ambiguous. Per germline, CDR1 SGHDN and CDR2 FVKESK. The CDR3 spans 15 residues. V dropped 0 bases and J dropped 0 bases, with 8 bases sitting between them. CDR3 DNA sequence: TGTGCCAGCAGCCAAGAACAAGGGTTGAACACTGAAGCTTTCTTT. Its protein is CASSQEQGLNTEAFF.

With regard to this clone: Other DNA sequences of this sample code for an identical CDR3. V is TRBV4-2 and J is TRBJ2-3, with 8 bases aligning to TRBD1. The CDR3 length is 16 residues. CDR1 is LGHNA, CDR2 YNFKEQ, per germline. V gave up 0 bases and J gave up 3 bases; unmatched junction bases: 5. The chain's CDR3 is CASSQDGQGATDTQYF. The CDR3 nucleotides read TGTGCCAGCAGCCAAGATGGCCAGGGGGCAACAGATACGCAGTATTTT.

The genes are TRBV5-1 and TRBJ1-1; D is ambiguous. V was clipped by 2 bases and J by 1 base, with 9 bases between them. The CDR3 sequence is 14 residues long. Germline V gives CDR1 SGHRS, CDR2 YFSETQ. The CDR3 protein is CASSFGRSNTEAFF. DNA of the CDR3: TGCGCCAGCAGCTTCGGCAGGTCGAACACTGAAGCTTTCTTT.

This rearrangement joins TRBV27 to TRBJ2-7; TRBD1 agrees at 12 bases. The germline gives CDR1 MNHEY, CDR2 SMNVEV (reference sequence). Germline trimming cut 5 bases from V and 3 bases from J; bases unmatched to any gene: 5. This CDR3 region has 15 residues. CDR3 DNA: TGTGCCAGCAGTCCATGGGACAGGGGGCGCTACGAGCAGTACTTC. This gives the protein CASSPWDRGRYEQYF.

The J gene is TRBJ2-5, the V gene TRBV5-5; D remains unclear. The germline V gene encodes CDR1 SGHKS and CDR2 YYEKEE (reference sequence). This CDR3 has 14 residues. The germline V and J ends were trimmed by 4 bases and 1 base, with 11 bases remaining between them. In DNA form, the CDR3 reads TGTGCCAGCAGCACGACGTCCTTCCAAGAGACCCAGTACTTC. Its translation: CASSTTSFQETQYF.